A selection of T cell receptor beta chains follows, all from one sample in a study of technical replicates of blood from several donors. Sequenced by immunoSEQ multiplex PCR; TCRdb stores in-frame clones only, minus some. The sample holds tens of thousands of clones, roughly 94% seen once. The sample was T cells isolated from PBMCs. The receptor set was obtained from a human donor in good health. Both conserved end residues are part of each CDR3. The D gene is left open where the match is weak. The listing skips clone size in some rows; elsewhere it reads once, few, many or a size class.

v_call	clone_size	j_call	d_call	cdr3_nt	cdr3_aa
TRBV5-1	few	TRBJ1-1	TRBD1	TGCGCCAGCCGACTCGGACAGGGGAACACTGAAGCTTTCTTT	CASRLGQGNTEAFF
TRBV6-1	once	TRBJ2-7	TRBD1	TGTGCCAGCAGCGGAAGACAGGGTCGGGAGCAGTACTTC	CASSGRQGREQYF
TRBV4-1	-	TRBJ1-1	-	TGCGCCAGCAGCCTTACAGGTACTGAAGCTTTCTTT	CASSLTGTEAFF
TRBV27	-	TRBJ2-7	-	TGTGCCAGCAGTTCCAGGGTCGACGAGCAGTACTTC	CASSSRVDEQYF
TRBV5-1	-	TRBJ2-3	TRBD1	TGCGCCAGCAGCGCGGGACAGGGTAGGGTCATAGATACGCAGTATTTT	CASSAGQGRVIDTQYF
TRBV10-3	once	TRBJ2-7	TRBD2	TGTGCCATCAGTCCTCAATACGGACTAGCGGGAGACGAGCAGTACTTC	CAISPQYGLAGDEQYF
TRBV4-2	-	TRBJ1-1	-	TGTGCCAGCAGCCAAGGCTTAGACATTTTCCTGACTGAAGCTTTCTTT	CASSQGLDIFLTEAFF
TRBV30	-	TRBJ1-3	-	TGTGCCTGGACCGGGGTCTCCGGCTCTGGAAACACCATATATTTT	CAWTGVSGSGNTIYF
TRBV5-1	-	TRBJ1-2	-	TGCGCCAGCAGCTTGGAAGGGCCGGGAATGGGCTATGGCTACACCTTC	CASSLEGPGMGYGYTF
TRBV7-2	-	TRBJ2-2	TRBD2	TGTGCCAGCAGCGGGCTAGCGGGAGGGCCGAACACCGGGGAGCTGTTTTTT	CASSGLAGGPNTGELFF
TRBV11-3	once	TRBJ2-1	TRBD2	TGTGCCAGCAGCTTAACAGCGGGAGGGCGAGGTGAGCAGTTCTTC	CASSLTAGGRGEQFF
TRBV9	-	TRBJ1-5	TRBD1	TGTGCCAGCAGCGGGGGGACAGGGGGAGGACAGCCCCAGCATTTT	CASSGGTGGGQPQHF
TRBV2	-	TRBJ2-7	-	TGTGCCAGCAGTGAAGCGCTGTCAGTGTTATATCGCGAGCAGTACTTC	CASSEALSVLYREQYF
TRBV7-9	-	TRBJ2-7	TRBD1	TGTGCCAGCAGCTTCAGCCGGGACAGCTACGAGCAGTACTTC	CASSFSRDSYEQYF
TRBV5-1	-	TRBJ2-1	TRBD2	TGCGCCAGCAGCTGGGCGGGAGGATCTAATGAGCAGTTCTTC	CASSWAGGSNEQFF
TRBV29-1	once	TRBJ2-7	TRBD2	TGCAGCTTTTTCGCGGGAGGGCCTACCGACGAGCAGTACTTC	CSFFAGGPTDEQYF
TRBV4-2	-	TRBJ2-5	TRBD2	TGTGCCAGCAGGCTGGGACTAGCGGGAAAAGAGACCCAGTACTTC	CASRLGLAGKETQYF
TRBV4-3	-	TRBJ2-7	-	TGCGCCAGCAGCCACGTGACCGGGGAGCAGTACTTC	CASSHVTGEQYF
TRBV30	-	TRBJ1-2	-	TGTGCCTGGAGATTAGGCACTGGAGTATATGGCTACACCTTC	CAWRLGTGVYGYTF
TRBV7-2	-	TRBJ1-1	-	TGTGCCAGCAGCCCCAGGACTATGAACACTGAAGCTTTCTTT	CASSPRTMNTEAFF
TRBV5-1	-	TRBJ2-3	-	TGCGCCAGCAGCTTACTAGTCGATATACCCACAGATACGCAGTATTTT	CASSLLVDIPTDTQYF
TRBV7-9	-	TRBJ2-3	TRBD2	TGTGCCAGCAGCCCTCTAGCGGGAGCCCCGGGTACGCAGTATTTT	CASSPLAGAPGTQYF
TRBV11-2	-	TRBJ2-3	TRBD1	TGTGCCAGCAGCTTAGAGTGGGACAGCAGCACAGATACGCAGTATTTT	CASSLEWDSSTDTQYF
TRBV7-9	once	TRBJ1-1	-	TGTGCCAGCAGCCTGCTGCTAGGGGCTGAAGCTTTCTTT	CASSLLLGAEAFF
TRBV2	-	TRBJ1-2	-	TGTGCCAGCAGTGAAGAGCGGGGGGCGGATGGCTACACCTTC	CASSEERGADGYTF
TRBV5-6	-	TRBJ2-5	TRBD2	TGTGCCAGCAGCTTCTTAGCGGGAGGGAGCGAGACCCAGTACTTC	CASSFLAGGSETQYF
TRBV10-3	-	TRBJ2-7	TRBD2	TGTGCCATCAGTGAACCTAGCGGGGGGAACTACGAGCAGTACTTC	CAISEPSGGNYEQYF
TRBV25-1	-	TRBJ2-2	-	TGTGCCAGCAGTGCGGGGAACACCGGGGAGCTGTTTTTT	CASSAGNTGELFF
TRBV27	-	TRBJ1-5	-	TGTGCCACCAGCTGGGGGCGTAATCAGCCCCAGCATTTT	CATSWGRNQPQHF
TRBV25-1	-	TRBJ1-2	-	TGTGCCAGCAGTGAATTGAGGGACTATGGCTACACCTTC	CASSELRDYGYTF
TRBV5-4	-	TRBJ2-7	TRBD2	TGTGCCAGCAGCCGCGGACTAGCGGGAGGGGAGCAGTACTTC	CASSRGLAGGEQYF
TRBV18	-	TRBJ2-7	-	TGTGCCAGCTCACGGAGCTCCTACGAGCAGTACTTC	CASSRSSYEQYF
TRBV15	-	TRBJ1-1	-	TGTGCCACCAGCAGAGACGGCACTGAAGCTTTCTTT	CATSRDGTEAFF